The 12 T cell receptor beta chains given below trace back to one sample, sequenced in a study. TCRdb re-analysed the RT-PCR reads in MiXCR, keeping a single row per CDR3 protein. The sample lists approximately 720,000 distinct CDR3 sequences, 11% to 15% occurring once. Sequenced input: memory CD4+ T cells from blood. These receptors were taken from a female donor in good health, serving as a healthy control.

Of note for this clonotype: A much larger clone differs from this one at a single base, so this may be a read error. The chain carries TRBV10-3 and TRBJ1-3; D unresolved. V lost 4 bases and J lost 6, with 13 bases in between. Germline CDR1 and CDR2: ENHRY and SYGVKD. This CDR3 comprises 14 residues. The CDR3: CAISGTETENTIYF. CDR3 in DNA: TGTGCCATCAGTGGGACGGAGACTGAAAACACCATATATTTT.

The rearrangement uses TRBV3-1 and TRBJ2-7; possible D gene TRBD1, 6 bases. V gave up 4 bases and J gave up 5 bases, with 15 bases separating them. This CDR3 is built from 14 residues. Germline CDR1 and CDR2: LGHDT and YNNKEL (reference sequence). The CDR3 sequence: CASSPLGHTNEQYF. CDR3 in DNA: TGTGCCAGCAGCCCCCTGGGACACACTAACGAGCAGTACTTC.

The genes are TRBV5-5 and TRBJ2-3; no firm D call. The CDR3 is made up of 16 amino acids. The V end lost 0 bases, the J end lost 0 bases, and 11 bases lay between the germline ends. The germline V gene encodes CDR1 SGHKS and CDR2 YYEKEE (reference sequence). CDR3 coding DNA: TGTGCCAGCAGCTTGGTTTTCAGGCATAGCACAGATACGCAGTATTTT. This sequence encodes CASSLVFRHSTDTQYF.

This chain uses TRBV27 with TRBJ1-5; possibly TRBD1 for D (5 bases). This CDR3 comprises 14 residues. Trimming left V 3 bases short and J 7 bases short, with 13 bases between. The germline CDR1 and CDR2 sequences are MNHEY and SMNVEV (reference sequence). Here the CDR3 DNA reads TGTGCCAGCAGTTTGAAAGGGGCGCTGCAGCCCCAGCATTTT. This translates into CASSLKGALQPQHF.

The chain links TRBV7-3 to TRBJ2-5; 9 bases line up with TRBD2. CDR1 and CDR2 from the germline V gene are SGHTA and FQGTGA. The CDR3 extends over 14 amino acids. Trimming took 5 bases from V and 4 from J; bases not matched to a gene: 5. The chain's CDR3 is CASSPLAGTETQYF. CDR3 nucleotide sequence: TGTGCCAGCAGCCCCCTAGCGGGAACAGAGACCCAGTACTTC. Filled out from reference TRBV7-3 and TRBJ2-5, the complete variable domain reads GAGVSQTPSNKVTEKGKYVELRCDPISGHTALYWYRQSLGQGPEFLIYFQGTGAADDSGLPNDRFFAVRPEGSVSTLKIQRTERGDSAVYLCASSPLAGTETQYFGPGTRLLVL.

This clonotype was counted only a few times. The chain recombines TRBV9 with TRBJ1-5; D is unresolved. Trimming shortened V by 4 bases and J by 5 bases, and 10 bases separated the two germline ends. The CDR3 runs 13 residues. From germline, CDR1 is SGDLS and CDR2 YYNGEE. In DNA, the CDR3 is TGTGCCAGCAGCTCAGGAACAGATCAGCCCCAGCATTTT. This codes for CASSSGTDQPQHF.

This clonotype showed up just a few times. CDR3 DNA: TGTGCCAGCAGCTTCCGGCCGGGACTAGCTAACACCGGGGAGCTGTTTTTT. This gives the protein CASSFRPGLANTGELFF. The chain is built from TRBV7-3 and TRBJ2-2, with 9 bases lining up with TRBD2. V dropped 3 bases and J dropped 2; count of bases not matched to a gene: 7. The CDR3 runs 17 residues. The germline V gene encodes CDR1 SGHTA and CDR2 FQGTGA.

This clonotype was recorded at least ten times. The V gene is TRBV10-3, the J gene TRBJ2-7; no definite D call. Looked up from germline, CDR1 is ENHRY and CDR2 is SYGVKD. The CDR3 is 16 residues long. Trimming took 10 bases from V and 6 from J, leaving 28 bases between them. The CDR3 bases are TGTGCCACCGGAGACCAAACCGCCCCCATTTTAGGCGAGCAGTACTTC. Residues: CATGDQTAPILGEQYF.

In its sample, this clonotype was seen a few times. This rearrangement joins TRBV6-2 or TRBV6-3 to TRBJ1-1; TRBD1 agrees at 9 bases. Losses at the gene ends were 0 bases for V and 0 bases for J; bases not matched to a gene: 8. CDR3 length: 18 amino acids. The V gene's germline CDR1 is MNHEY and CDR2 SVGEGT. This CDR3 is CASSYSTRDRAMNTEAFF. The CDR3 nucleotides are TGTGCCAGCAGTTACTCGACCCGGGACAGGGCCATGAACACTGAAGCTTTCTTT.

The rearrangement joins TRBV20-1 to TRBJ2-7; perhaps D is TRBD1 or TRBD2 (5 bases each). With 3 bases removed from V and 0 bases from J, the gap between germline ends came to 12 bases. The CDR3 is made up of 14 amino acids. Germline-derived CDR1 and CDR2 are DFQATT and SNEGSKA (reference sequence). CDR3 region: CSARGDGSSYEQYF. The CDR3 DNA sequence: TGCAGTGCTAGGGGGGACGGAAGCTCCTACGAGCAGTACTTC.

As to this clonotype: Being one base from a much bigger clone, this may be a read error. This sequence joins TRBV5-1 and TRBJ2-1; 11 nucleotides agree with TRBD1. Germline V gene lookup returns CDR1 SGHRS and CDR2 YFSETQ. V lost 0 bases and J lost 8; bases outside the gene matches: 1. The CDR3 sequence is 14 residues long. The CDR3 sequence: CASSLGTGGDEQFF. The CDR3 DNA follows: TGCGCCAGCAGCTTGGGGACAGGGGGCGATGAGCAGTTCTTC. Supplemented by reference TRBV5-1 and TRBJ2-1, the full variable domain reads KAGVTQTPRYLIKTRGQQVTLSCSPISGHRSVSWYQQTPGQGLQFLFEYFSETQRNKGNFPGRFSGRQFSNSRSEMNVSTLELGDSALYLCASSLGTGGDEQFFGPGTRLTVL.

This clonotype was detected only a few times. The chain uses TRBV12-3 or TRBV12-4 and TRBJ2-5, with 8 positions matching TRBD1. Trimming at V came to 6 bases and at J to 4 bases, leaving 10 bases not matched to a gene. The CDR3 sequence is 15 residues long. The CDR3 protein is CASSPTGAGSETQYF. The CDR3 DNA sequence: TGTGCCAGCAGCCCGACAGGGGCCGGCTCAGAGACCCAGTACTTC.